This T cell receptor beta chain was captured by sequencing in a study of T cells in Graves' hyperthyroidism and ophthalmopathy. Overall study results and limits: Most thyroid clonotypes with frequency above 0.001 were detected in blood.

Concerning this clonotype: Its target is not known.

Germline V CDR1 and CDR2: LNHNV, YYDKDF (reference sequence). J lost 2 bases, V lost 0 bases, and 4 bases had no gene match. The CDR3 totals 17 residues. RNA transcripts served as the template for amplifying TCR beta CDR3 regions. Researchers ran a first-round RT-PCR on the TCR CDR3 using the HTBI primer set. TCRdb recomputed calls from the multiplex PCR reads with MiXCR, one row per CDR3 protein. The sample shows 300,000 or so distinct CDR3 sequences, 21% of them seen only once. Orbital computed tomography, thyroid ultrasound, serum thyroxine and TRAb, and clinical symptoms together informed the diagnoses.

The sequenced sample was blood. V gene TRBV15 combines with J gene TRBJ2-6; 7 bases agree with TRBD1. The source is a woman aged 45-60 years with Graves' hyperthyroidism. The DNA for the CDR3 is TGTGCCACCAGCAGAGAACAGGGGAACGCTGGGGCCAACGTCCTGACTTTC. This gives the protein CATSREQGNAGANVLTF.